This entry features one T cell receptor beta chain sequence. The target antigen is unknown. Additional DNA sequences in this sample encode the identical CDR3. Investigators spread the genomic DNA of each subset evenly over several immunoSEQ plates. Measured with immunoSEQ multiplex PCR; TCRdb has only the in-frame clones, and not every one. The sample includes millions of clones, roughly 91% of them seen just once. The data were obtained in a study of shared clonotypes between healthy human individuals. Study-wide results and limits: Clonotype sharing among donors likely depends on sequencing depth.

V lost 3 bases and J 0 bases, leaving 10 bases between the germline ends. The V gene's germline CDR1 is SGDLS and CDR2 YYNGEE. The CDR3 has 15 amino acids. It was CD45RO-negative cells, positively selected for CCR7, that made up naive CD8 cells, with terminally differentiated effector memory CD45RA+ cells excluded. This sequence joins TRBV9 and TRBJ1-5, with D possibly matching TRBD1 (5 bases). This receptor was identified in a man aged 18 to 30 in good health. Some clones in this sample may be carry-over from other donors' samples. Sequencing was done on a sample of naive CD8+ T cells from PBMCs. The DNA for the CDR3 is TGTGCCAGCAGCGCCGGGGGGAATAGCAATCAGCCCCAGCATTTT. It encodes CASSAGGNSNQPQHF.